This T cell receptor (beta chain) derives from a study of shared clonotypes between healthy human individuals. Notes on the study in general: Only a few donors were included, so the genetic and exposure-history diversity represented was limited. It was the non-shared clonotypes that had lower generation probabilities than clonotypes shared by all four donors.

The CDR3 spans 15 residues. V lost 7 bases to trimming and J lost 3 bases; unmatched junction nucleotides: 7. Germline CDR1 and CDR2: GTSNPN and SVGIG (reference sequence). Concerning this clone itself: Its antigen is not identified.

Produced via immunoSEQ multiplex PCR; TCRdb's table is partial and in-frame only. The sample consists of about 2,500,000 clones, around nine tenths of them appearing once. This receptor was identified in a man aged 18 to 35 in good health. The chain couples TRBV30 to TRBJ2-2; 11 bases line up with TRBD1. The specimen sequenced was naive CD4+ T cells sorted from blood. Subset defined: CD45RA+ positively selected. The CDR3 loop is CASDRGRGYTGELFF. For the CDR3, the DNA is TGTGCCTCGGACAGGGGGCGGGGGTACACCGGGGAGCTGTTTTTT.